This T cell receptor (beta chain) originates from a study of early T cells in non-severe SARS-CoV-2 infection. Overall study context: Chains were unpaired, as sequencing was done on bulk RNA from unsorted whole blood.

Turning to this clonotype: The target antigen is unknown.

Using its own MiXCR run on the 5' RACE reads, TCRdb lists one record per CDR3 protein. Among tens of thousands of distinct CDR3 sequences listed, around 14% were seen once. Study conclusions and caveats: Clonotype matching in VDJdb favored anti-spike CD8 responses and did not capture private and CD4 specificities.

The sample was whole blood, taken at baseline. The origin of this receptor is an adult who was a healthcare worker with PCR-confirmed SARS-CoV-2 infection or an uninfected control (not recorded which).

CDR3 sequence: CSANTSGAQETQYF. The CDR3 bases are TGCAGTGCAAATACTAGCGGGGCTCAAGAGACCCAGTACTTC. The V call is TRBV20-1, the J call TRBJ2-5, with 10 nucleotides matching TRBD2. V was pared by 6 bases and J by 2 bases, with 6 bases of the junction left unmatched. The CDR3 runs to 14 residues. The germline V gene encodes CDR1 DFQATT and CDR2 SNEGSKA (reference sequence).